These 15 T cell receptor beta chains came from one sample sequenced in a study of human T cells and chemical hapten exposure. Sample time point: patch test 2, 6 weeks after DPC sensitization. Treatment of the sample: therapeutic diphenylcyclopropenone sensitization with weekly scalp DPC. Total RNA extraction was carried out from unfractionated whole blood. TCRdb processed the RACE reads anew with MiXCR; each CDR3 protein has one entry. The sample includes 35,000 to 45,000 distinct CDR3 sequences, roughly 9% of them seen just once. This material consisted of whole blood, taken in connection with sensitization to the hapten diphenylcyclopropenone (DPC). The source of these receptors is a woman in her twenties or thirties with alopecia areata. Some clones in this sample may be carry-over from other donors' samples.

CDR3 nucleotides: TGTGCCGCCGTAAGCCCTGCTGAAGCTTTCTTT. Translated, it gives CAAVSPAEAFF. The chain couples TRBV28 to TRBJ1-1; D is undetermined. In germline, CDR1 is MDHEN, CDR2 SYDVKM. This CDR3 contains 11 residues. Trimming shortened V by 11 bases and J by 6 bases, and 13 bases separated the two germline ends. The complete variable domain, with remaining parts taken from reference TRBV28 and TRBJ1-1, reads DVKVTQSSRYLVKRTGEKVFLECVQDMDHENMFWYRQDPGLGLRLIYFSYDVKMKEKGDIPEGYSVSREKKERFSLILESASTNQTSMYLCAAVSPAEAFFGQGTRLTVV.

CDR3 DNA: TGCGCCAGCAGCCAAGATGCCATATTGTGGACTGAAGCTTTCTTT. This sequence encodes CASSQDAILWTEAFF. The V gene is TRBV4-3, the J gene TRBJ1-1; D unclear. This CDR3 comprises 15 residues. Germline V gene data show CDR1 as LGHNA and CDR2 as YSLEER. V gave up 0 bases and J gave up 5 bases, with 13 bases separating them.

In nucleotides, the CDR3 is TGTGCCAGCAGCCCTCGGGACAGGGGGAGCCTTACCGAGCAGTACTTC. Translating it yields CASSPRDRGSLTEQYF. The genes are TRBV7-2 and TRBJ2-7, with 11 nucleotides matching TRBD1. With 5 bases clipped from V and 6 bases from J, the junction kept 12 bases outside the gene matches. From germline, CDR1 is SGHTA and CDR2 FQGNSA. CDR3 length: 16 residues.

This clonotype was seen a few times. The gene calls are TRBV20-1 and TRBJ2-7; the D is unclear. Germline CDR1 is DFQATT and CDR2 is SNEGSKA (reference sequence). The CDR3 extends over 13 amino acids. The CDR3 is CRARATKTYEQYF. The CDR3 DNA sequence: TGCAGGGCCCGTGCGACCAAAACCTACGAGCAGTACTTC.

This clonotype was seen a handful of times. The chain carries TRBV15 and TRBJ1-5, with D hard to call. From germline, CDR1 is LNHNV and CDR2 YYDKDF (reference sequence). With 3 bases removed from V and 6 bases from J, the gap between germline ends came to 15 bases. The CDR3 contains 15 residues. CDR3 coding DNA: TGTGCCACCAGCAGCGATAGTCGGAGGACTCAGCCCCAGCATTTT. This sequence encodes CATSSDSRRTQPQHF.

This clonotype occurred many times. The chain links TRBV6-2 or TRBV6-3 to TRBJ2-7, with 7 positions matching TRBD1. The germline gives CDR1 MNHEY, CDR2 SVGEGT. The CDR3 is 17 residues long. The junction had 10 bases not matched to a gene; V was cut back by 1 base and J by 1 base. CDR3 bases: TGTGCCAGCAGTTACTACGCTGACAGGGTTGTTTCCTACGAGCAGTACTTC. Protein sequence: CASSYYADRVVSYEQYF.

This clonotype appeared many times. The chain recombines TRBV4-2 with TRBJ2-3, with D perhaps matching TRBD1 (6 bases). The V and J ends lost 2 bases and 5 bases respectively, with 8 bases between them. Per germline, CDR1 LGHNA and CDR2 YNFKEQ. The CDR3 loop spans 13 amino acids. CDR3 sequence: CASSQWGQDTQYF. CDR3 bases: TGTGCCAGCAGCCAATGGGGGCAAGATACGCAGTATTTT.

In its sample, this clonotype was seen many times. CDR3 region: CASTPGLAGAGTGELFF. The CDR3, as DNA: TGCGCCAGCACCCCGGGACTAGCGGGGGCGGGGACCGGGGAGCTGTTTTTT. J is TRBJ2-2 and V is TRBV4-3, with 14 bases matching TRBD2. There are 17 residues in the CDR3. The germline V gene encodes CDR1 LGHNA and CDR2 YSLEER. V lost 7 bases to trimming and J lost 5 bases; unmatched junction nucleotides: 9.

This clonotype was counted only a few times. The V and J genes are TRBV18 and TRBJ2-4, with TRBD1 matching 8 bases. V dropped 4 bases and J dropped 0; count of bases not matched to a gene: 5. The length of the CDR3 is 16 residues. The germline CDR1 and CDR2 sequences are KGHSH and LQKENI. DNA of the CDR3: TGTGCCAGCTCACGATCCGGGACAGGAGCCAAAAACATTCAGTACTTC. It translates to CASSRSGTGAKNIQYF.

This clonotype was counted only a few times. This sequence joins TRBV9 and TRBJ2-1; TRBD1 matches at 9 bases. The V gene end was trimmed by 1 base and the J gene end by 5 bases; junction bases not matched to a gene: 7. The CDR3 extends over 16 amino acids. Germline-derived CDR1 and CDR2 are SGDLS and YYNGEE. Written as DNA, the CDR3 is TGTGCCAGCAGCGTATTGGCCGGACAGGGGCACAATGAGCAGTTCTTC. It encodes CASSVLAGQGHNEQFF.

This chain links TRBV4-2 with TRBJ2-5; 8 bases line up with TRBD1. The V gene end was trimmed by 4 bases and the J gene end by 5 bases; junction bases not matched to a gene: 6. The CDR3 consists of 14 residues. Germline CDR1 is LGHNA and CDR2 is YNFKEQ. The CDR3 bases are TGTGCCAGCAGCCGGACAGGGAAGCAGGAGACCCAGTACTTC. Protein: CASSRTGKQETQYF.

This clonotype was recorded only once. V is TRBV11-1 and J is TRBJ1-4; D might be TRBD1 (6 bases). CDR3 size: 14 residues. V gave up 4 bases and J gave up 6 bases, with 12 bases separating them. CDR1 is SGHAT and CDR2 is FQDESV in the germline V gene (reference sequence). The CDR3 DNA follows: TGTGCCAGCAGCTCCGGGACATCCGATGAAAAACTGTTTTTT. Its translation is CASSSGTSDEKLFF.

On this clonotype itself: This may be a read error, as it is one base from a much larger clone. The rearrangement joins TRBV29-1 to TRBJ1-2; D gene uncertain. CDR3 size: 13 residues. CDR1 and CDR2 (germline): SQVTM, ANQGSEA. The CDR3 DNA is TGCGGCGTTGCGATGGAAGTGAACTATGGCTACACCTTC. It codes for CGVAMEVNYGYTF.

Concerning this clonotype itself: A much larger clonotype is one base distant, so this may be a read error. This chain uses TRBV6-5 with TRBJ1-2, with D unclear. Germline loops: CDR1 MNHEY, CDR2 SVGAGI. CDR3 length: 15 residues. Trimming shortened V by 4 bases and J by 0 bases, and 12 bases separated the two germline ends. CDR3 coding DNA: TGTGCCAGCAGTTCTTCACGGGCAGCTAACTATGGCTACACCTTC. Residues: CASSSSRAANYGYTF.

This clonotype has a count of ten or more. CDR3 coding DNA: TGTGCCAGCAGTCCTACAGGGCCAGGTGAGCAGTTCTTC. This translates into CASSPTGPGEQFF. The chain couples TRBV6-6 to TRBJ2-1; possibly TRBD1 for D (6 bases). CDR1 is MNHNY, CDR2 SVGAGI, per germline (reference sequence). This CDR3 has 13 amino acids. The germline V and J ends were trimmed by 5 bases and 9 bases, with 14 bases remaining between them.